These 26 T cell receptor beta chains were all obtained from the same sample, sequenced in a study of CD8+CD57+ T cells in acquired aplastic anemia. Patients included in sequencing had previously demonstrated CD8+CD57+ cell expansion by flow cytometry. Template material for TCR beta VDJ and CDR3 profiling consisted of genomic DNA. TCRdb reprocessed the reads via MiXCR and lists one record per CDR3 protein. The table shows about 160,000 distinct CDR3 sequences, with around half occurring only once. Sequencing was performed on sorted CD4+, CD8+, or CD8+CD57+ T cells (not recorded which) from PBMCs. These receptor sequences come from a human donor with aplastic anemia.

As DNA, the CDR3 is TGCAGCGCATACGGACTAGACGGAGATACGCAGTATTTT. Translated, it gives CSAYGLDGDTQYF. This chain uses TRBV29-1 with TRBJ2-3; 7 bases are a match to TRBD2. CDR3 length: 13 amino acids. The ends lost 7 bases at V and 5 bases at J; junction bases unmatched: 9. The germline V gene has CDR1 SQVTM and CDR2 ANQGSEA.

The chain has TRBV7-2 and TRBJ2-5; tentatively, D is TRBD1 (6 bases). The CDR3 extends over 16 amino acids. Germline CDR1 reads SGHTA; CDR2 reads FQGNSA. The ends were cut back, 5 bases at V and 5 bases at J, with 21 bases in the middle. The CDR3 sequence: CASSINTGTNMETQYF. Written as DNA, the CDR3 is TGTGCCAGCAGCATAAACACAGGGACGAATATGGAGACCCAGTACTTC.

The rearrangement uses TRBV19 and TRBJ1-5; 7 bases are shared with TRBD1. V gave up 6 bases and J gave up 13 bases; unmatched junction bases: 6. The CDR3 covers 11 residues. Germline V gene sequence: CDR1 LNHDA, CDR2 SQIVND (reference sequence). CDR3 region: CASRDRLAQHF. In DNA, the CDR3 is TGTGCCAGTAGGGACAGGCTGGCACAGCATTTT.

The chain has TRBV2 and TRBJ2-7, with D maybe TRBD1 (5 bases). The CDR3 is 14 amino acids. Trimming removed 5 bases at V and 4 bases at J, with 15 bases between. Germline V gene lookup returns CDR1 SNHLY and CDR2 FYNNEI. The CDR3 sequence: CASSQGIRGYEQYF. The CDR3 coding sequence is TGTGCCAGCAGTCAGGGAATAAGGGGATACGAGCAGTACTTC.

The chain uses TRBV6-1 and TRBJ1-3, with 10 bases aligning to TRBD1. The V gene's germline CDR1 is MNHNS and CDR2 SASEGT. There are 15 residues in the CDR3. The V segment lost 5 bases and the J segment 4 bases; nucleotides outside the gene matches: 5. The CDR3 nucleotides are TGTGCCAGCAGTAGACAGGGGGCGAGGGGAAACACCATATATTTT. The encoded protein is CASSRQGARGNTIYF.

In the case of this clonotype: A much bigger clone sits one base away, suggesting this may be a read error. The chain is built from TRBV3-1 and TRBJ1-2, with unresolved D. The CDR3 loop spans 13 amino acids. Germline V gene lookup returns CDR1 LGHDT and CDR2 YNNKEL (reference sequence). CDR3 in DNA: TGTACCAGCAGCCTCGACCTCTTTTATGGCTACACCTTC. Translated, it gives CTSSLDLFYGYTF.

The V gene is TRBV6-1, the J gene TRBJ2-1, with 7 bases matching TRBD2. The V segment lost 5 bases and the J segment 3 bases; nucleotides outside the gene matches: 10. The V gene's germline CDR1 is MNHNS and CDR2 SASEGT. The CDR3 has 16 residues. This chain's CDR3 is CASSRGISGYYNEQFF. The CDR3 DNA sequence: TGTGCCAGCAGTAGAGGGATTAGCGGGTACTACAATGAGCAGTTCTTC.

The chain is built from TRBV14 and TRBJ2-1; TRBD2 agrees at 11 bases. CDR1 and CDR2 from the germline V gene are SGHDN and FVKESK. CDR3 size: 20 residues. Trimming took 1 base from V and 4 from J; bases not matched to a gene: 15. The CDR3 here is CASSQVVRGVGTSGYNEQFF. The CDR3 bases are TGTGCCAGCAGCCAAGTTGTACGGGGTGTTGGGACTAGCGGTTACAATGAGCAGTTCTTC.

The rearrangement uses TRBV12-3 or TRBV12-4 and TRBJ1-1; D perhaps matches TRBD1 (6 bases). This CDR3 region has 14 residues. V gave up 6 bases and J gave up 4 bases, with 15 bases separating them. CDR3 DNA sequence: TGTGCCAGCAGCGGACCGGGACATTCCACTGAAGCTTTCTTT. Amino acids: CASSGPGHSTEAFF.

This clonotype showed up many times. The V call is TRBV25-1, the J call TRBJ2-3, with D hard to call. The CDR3 has 17 amino acids. V dropped 0 bases and J dropped 0 bases, with 13 bases sitting between them. From germline, CDR1 is MGHDK and CDR2 SYGVNS. This chain's CDR3 is CASSEYGSGPSTDTQYF. The CDR3 nucleotides are TGTGCCAGCAGTGAATATGGTTCCGGTCCTAGCACAGATACGCAGTATTTT.

The rearrangement uses TRBV24-1 and TRBJ2-1; 10 bases align to TRBD2. V lost 12 bases to trimming and J lost 2 bases; unmatched junction nucleotides: 12. There are 16 residues in the CDR3. Germline CDR1 is KGHDR and CDR2 is SFDVKD. As DNA, the CDR3 is TGTGCCCTTTGGACTAGCGGACACCTTACCTACAATGAGCAGTTCTTC. Encoded protein: CALWTSGHLTYNEQFF.

The chain is built from TRBV15 and TRBJ2-7; 9 nucleotides agree with TRBD1. V shed 5 bases, J shed 3 bases, and the junction held 5 bases outside the gene matches. CDR3 size: 14 residues. Germline V gene sequence: CDR1 LNHNV, CDR2 YYDKDF (reference sequence). The DNA for the CDR3 is TGTGCCACCAGCCGACTGGGACAGGGCTACGAGCAGTACTTC. It specifies CATSRLGQGYEQYF.

This clonotype was recorded at least ten times. This chain joins TRBV30 and TRBJ2-7; 7 nucleotides align to TRBD1. CDR3 length: 12 residues. The V gene end was trimmed by 3 bases and the J gene end by 4 bases; junction bases not matched to a gene: 3. Germline V lookup: CDR1 GTSNPN, CDR2 SVGIG (reference sequence). The CDR3: CAWSGRGYEQYF. The CDR3 DNA is TGTGCCTGGAGCGGCAGGGGGTACGAGCAGTACTTC. Drawing the rest from reference TRBV30 and TRBJ2-7, the complete variable domain is SQTIHQWPATLVQPVGSPLSLECTVEGTSNPNLYWYRQAAGRGLQLLFYSVGIGQISSEVPQNLSASRPQDRQFILSSKKLLLSDSGFYLCAWSGRGYEQYFGPGTRLTVT.

This rearrangement joins TRBV11-1 to TRBJ2-1; 8 positions agree with TRBD2. V lost 8 bases, J lost 2 bases, and 8 bases stayed unmatched. This CDR3 is 15 amino acids long. The germline gives CDR1 SGHAT, CDR2 FQDESV (reference sequence). The CDR3 nucleotides read TGTGCCAGCCGCAACGGAGCGGGAGCCTACAATGAGCAGTTCTTC. Protein: CASRNGAGAYNEQFF.

This clonotype was seen many times. The chain couples TRBV24-1 to TRBJ1-2; the D is unclear. The CDR3 contains 11 residues. CDR1 is KGHDR and CDR2 is SFDVKD in the germline V gene. Deletions cut 7 bases from V and 5 bases from J, with 7 bases between. The DNA for the CDR3 is TGTGCCACCAGCGGGGATTATGGCTACACCTTC. As protein: CATSGDYGYTF.

This sequence joins TRBV29-1 and TRBJ2-5; possible D gene TRBD2, 6 bases. This CDR3 has 13 residues. Per the germline V gene, CDR1 is SQVTM and CDR2 is ANQGSEA. Trimming took 6 bases from V and 2 from J, leaving 13 bases between them. Here the CDR3 reads CSVDTGGQETQYF. CDR3 DNA sequence: TGCAGCGTCGATACCGGGGGTCAAGAGACCCAGTACTTC.

CDR3 residues: CASSPSGWGTEAFF. DNA for the CDR3: TGTGCCAGCAGCCCTAGTGGGTGGGGAACTGAAGCTTTCTTT. The chain joins TRBV6-1 to TRBJ1-1; D gene uncertain. The length of the CDR3 is 14 residues. Germline assignment: CDR1 MNHNS and CDR2 SASEGT. Trimming took 6 bases from V and 5 from J, leaving 16 bases between them.

This clonotype was observed many times. This sequence joins TRBV7-2 and TRBJ2-7; 9 nucleotides align to TRBD2. The CDR3 loop spans 15 amino acids. Germline CDR1 SGHTA, CDR2 FQGNSA. The J segment lost 5 bases and the V segment lost 2 bases, leaving 7 bases of the junction unmatched. The CDR3 reads CASSLLAGTEDEQYF. The CDR3 coding sequence is TGTGCCAGCAGCTTACTAGCGGGGACTGAAGACGAGCAGTACTTC.

This chain connects TRBV27 to TRBJ2-2; D may be TRBD2 (5 bases). Per germline, CDR1 MNHEY and CDR2 SMNVEV (reference sequence). The V end was cut by 8 bases, the J end by 3 bases, with 13 bases between. The CDR3 length is 14 residues. Written as DNA, the CDR3 is TGTGCCAGCGGAAGCGGTGTAGACACCGGGGAGCTGTTTTTT. It specifies CASGSGVDTGELFF.

This clonotype was seen at least ten times. CDR3: CASSLGRLGTEAFF. The CDR3 DNA is TGTGCCAGCAGTTTAGGGCGCCTGGGCACTGAAGCTTTCTTT. This chain connects TRBV12-3 or TRBV12-4 to TRBJ1-1, with D unclear. This CDR3 contains 14 residues. V gave up 1 base and J gave up 4 bases, with 10 bases separating them.

This clonotype was counted ten times or more. The chain joins TRBV20-1 to TRBJ1-3, with TRBD1 as a possible D gene (6 bases). The CDR3 runs 15 residues. Trimming took 0 bases from V and 3 from J, leaving 12 bases between them. CDR1 is DFQATT, CDR2 SNEGSKA, per germline (reference sequence). The CDR3 is CSARDPGESGNTIYF. The CDR3 DNA is TGCAGTGCTAGAGATCCAGGGGAGAGTGGAAACACCATATATTTT.

This clonotype was picked up many times. V is TRBV5-5 and J is TRBJ1-2; D is uncertain. Trimming cost V 6 bases and J 8 bases, with 14 bases left between them. The CDR3 runs to 12 residues. Germline CDR1 reads SGHKS; CDR2 reads YYEKEE (reference sequence). The CDR3 nucleotides are TGTGCCAGCACCATTGGGTCCAAGGGCTACACCTTC. It specifies CASTIGSKGYTF.

V usage is TRBV9 and J usage is TRBJ1-2; 10 bases match TRBD1. The CDR3 totals 15 residues. The junction had 10 bases not matched to a gene; V was cut back by 3 bases and J by 8 bases. Per the germline V gene, CDR1 is SGDLS and CDR2 is YYNGEE. The CDR3 is CASSAARQGAPGYTF. The CDR3 nucleotides read TGTGCCAGCAGCGCCGCCAGACAGGGGGCACCGGGCTACACCTTC.

The chain has TRBV6-1 and TRBJ2-2; 7 bases fit TRBD1. Losses at the gene ends were 7 bases for V and 1 base for J; bases not matched to a gene: 9. CDR3 length: 16 residues. Per germline, CDR1 MNHNS and CDR2 SASEGT. CDR3 in amino acids: CASTTRDRRNTGELFF. The CDR3 DNA is TGTGCCAGCACCACCCGGGACAGAAGGAACACCGGGGAGCTGTTTTTT.

This clonotype was seen a handful of times. Since a much larger clone is just one base distant, this may be a read error. The rearrangement uses TRBV9 and TRBJ1-2, with 9 bases fitting TRBD1. The V gene's germline CDR1 is SGDLS and CDR2 YYNGEE. This CDR3 contains 16 residues. Trimming removed 3 bases from V and 5 bases from J; junction bases left unmatched: 11. Written as DNA, the CDR3 is TGTGCCAGCAGCGAAATTATCGGGACAGGGAGTTATGGCTACACCTTC. This sequence encodes CASSEIIGTGSYGYTF.

The rearrangement joins TRBV7-3 to TRBJ2-1; no firm D call. This CDR3 comprises 14 residues. Germline V gene sequence: CDR1 SGHTA, CDR2 FQGTGA. The V end lost 1 base, the J end lost 5 bases, and 9 bases lay between the germline ends. The DNA of the CDR3 is TGTGCCAGCAGCTTAAGTGCTGCAAACAATGAGCAGTTCTTC. It yields the protein CASSLSAANNEQFF. Full variable domain (rest looked up from reference TRBV7-3 and TRBJ2-1): GAGVSQTPSNKVTEKGKYVELRCDPISGHTALYWYRQSLGQGPEFLIYFQGTGAADDSGLPNDRFFAVRPEGSVSTLKIQRTERGDSAVYLCASSLSAANNEQFFGPGTRLTVL.